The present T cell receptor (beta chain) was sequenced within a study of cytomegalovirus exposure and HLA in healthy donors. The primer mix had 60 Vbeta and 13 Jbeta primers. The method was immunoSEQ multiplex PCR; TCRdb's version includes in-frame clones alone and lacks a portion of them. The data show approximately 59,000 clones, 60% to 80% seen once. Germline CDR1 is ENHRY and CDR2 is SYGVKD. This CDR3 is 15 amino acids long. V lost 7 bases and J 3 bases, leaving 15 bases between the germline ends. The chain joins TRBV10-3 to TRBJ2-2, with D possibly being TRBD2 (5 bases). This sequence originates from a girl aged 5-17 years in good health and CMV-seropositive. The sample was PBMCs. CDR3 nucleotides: TGTGCCATCATTCGAGGGAATTTGGACACCGGGGAGCTGTTTTTT. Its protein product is CAIIRGNLDTGELFF.